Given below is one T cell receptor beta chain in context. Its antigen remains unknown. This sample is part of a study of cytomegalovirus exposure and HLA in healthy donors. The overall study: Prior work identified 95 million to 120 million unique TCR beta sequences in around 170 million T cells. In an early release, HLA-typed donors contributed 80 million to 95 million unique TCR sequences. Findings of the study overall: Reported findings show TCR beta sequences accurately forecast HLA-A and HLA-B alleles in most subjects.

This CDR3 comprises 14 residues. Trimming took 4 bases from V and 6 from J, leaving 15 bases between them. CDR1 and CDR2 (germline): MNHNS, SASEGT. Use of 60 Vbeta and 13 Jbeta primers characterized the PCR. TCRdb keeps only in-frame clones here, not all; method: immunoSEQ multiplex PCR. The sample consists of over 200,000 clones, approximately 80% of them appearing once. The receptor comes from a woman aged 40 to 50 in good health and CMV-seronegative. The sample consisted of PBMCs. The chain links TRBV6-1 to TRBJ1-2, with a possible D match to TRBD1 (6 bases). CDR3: CASSARTGKDGYTF. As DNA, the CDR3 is TGTGCCAGCAGTGCACGTACAGGGAAAGATGGCTACACCTTC.